This is a list of T cell receptor beta chains from one sample in a study of metastatic and nonmetastatic thyroid tumors. TCRdb re-called clones via MiXCR from the PCR reads. The data show about 40,000 clones, around 10% seen once. The source material was blood. The receptors stem from a female donor with papillary thyroid cancer or a benign thyroid nodule (not recorded which). Some clones in this sample may be carry-over from other donors' samples. Both conserved end residues are part of each CDR3. D genes are given only for firm matches. A clone size is listed for some rows: how often the clone was seen (once, few, many), or a class if it is expanded.

clone size: NA
D gene: NA
V gene: TRBV30
J gene: TRBJ1-1
CDR3 protein: CAWREDLKGGAFF
CDR3 DNA: TGTGCCTGGAGGGAGGATCTAAAGGGTGGGGCTTTCTTT

clone size: many
D gene: TRBD2
V gene: TRBV5-4
J gene: TRBJ2-2
CDR3 protein: CASSYGRAETGELFF
CDR3 DNA: TGTGCCAGCAGCTACGGGAGGGCGGAGACCGGGGAGCTGTTTTTT

clone size: many
D gene: NA
V gene: TRBV29-1
J gene: TRBJ2-7
CDR3 protein: CSVEGDNYEQYF
CDR3 DNA: TGCAGCGTTGAAGGCGACAACTACGAGCAGTACTTC

clone size: many
D gene: NA
V gene: TRBV6-2/TRBV6-3
J gene: TRBJ2-1
CDR3 protein: CASSFGYNEQFF
CDR3 DNA: TGTGCCAGCAGTTTCGGATACAATGAGCAGTTCTTC

clone size: many
D gene: TRBD1
V gene: TRBV19
J gene: TRBJ1-1
CDR3 protein: CASSRPGGSEAFF
CDR3 DNA: TGTGCCAGTAGTCGACCAGGGGGCTCTGAAGCTTTCTTT

clone size: NA
D gene: TRBD2
V gene: TRBV20-1
J gene: TRBJ2-7
CDR3 protein: CSGKSEAGAFKQYF
CDR3 DNA: TGCAGTGGAAAGAGTGAAGCGGGGGCCTTCAAGCAGTACTTC

clone size: many
D gene: TRBD2
V gene: TRBV6-2/TRBV6-3
J gene: TRBJ2-3
CDR3 protein: CASSLAGKLTDTQYF
CDR3 DNA: TGTGCCAGCAGTTTAGCGGGAAAACTCACAGATACGCAGTATTTT

clone size: many
D gene: NA
V gene: TRBV11-1
J gene: TRBJ1-1
CDR3 protein: CASSFRMRDRHTEAFF
CDR3 DNA: TGTGCCAGCAGCTTCCGGATGAGAGACCGACACACTGAAGCTTTCTTT

clone size: many
D gene: NA
V gene: TRBV2
J gene: TRBJ2-1
CDR3 protein: CASSDPGVDEQFF
CDR3 DNA: TGTGCCAGCAGTGACCCCGGCGTAGATGAGCAGTTCTTC

clone size: many
D gene: TRBD2
V gene: TRBV3-1
J gene: TRBJ2-1
CDR3 protein: CASRLSGTSNEQFF
CDR3 DNA: TGTGCCAGCAGACTCTCCGGGACTAGCAATGAGCAGTTCTTC

clone size: many
D gene: NA
V gene: TRBV3-1
J gene: TRBJ1-6
CDR3 protein: CASSQGLLAGLGNSPLHF
CDR3 DNA: TGTGCCAGCAGCCAAGGACTACTAGCGGGACTAGGGAATTCACCCCTCCACTTT

clone size: many
D gene: NA
V gene: TRBV6-1
J gene: TRBJ2-2
CDR3 protein: CASSGRTDTGELFF
CDR3 DNA: TGTGCCAGCAGTGGGCGGACAGATACCGGGGAGCTGTTTTTT

clone size: many
D gene: NA
V gene: TRBV20-1
J gene: TRBJ1-5
CDR3 protein: CSASSGRGLWGQPQHF
CDR3 DNA: TGCAGTGCTAGTTCCGGCAGGGGTCTTTGGGGTCAGCCCCAGCATTTT

clone size: many
D gene: NA
V gene: TRBV6-2/TRBV6-3
J gene: TRBJ2-2
CDR3 protein: CASTPWSHGGAGELFF
CDR3 DNA: TGTGCCAGCACCCCATGGAGCCACGGAGGGGCCGGGGAGCTGTTTTTT

clone size: many
D gene: TRBD1
V gene: TRBV6-1
J gene: TRBJ2-7
CDR3 protein: CASSSLDRGFYEQYF
CDR3 DNA: TGTGCCAGCAGCTCTCTCGACAGGGGTTTCTACGAGCAGTACTTC

clone size: many
D gene: TRBD2
V gene: TRBV24-1
J gene: TRBJ2-1
CDR3 protein: CATSDRGGAGLNEQFF
CDR3 DNA: TGTGCCACCAGTGACCGGGGGGGGGCAGGGCTGAATGAGCAGTTCTTC

clone size: many
D gene: TRBD2
V gene: TRBV11-2
J gene: TRBJ2-7
CDR3 protein: CASSLDRGSGYEQYF
CDR3 DNA: TGTGCCAGCAGCTTAGATCGCGGGAGCGGGTACGAGCAGTACTTC

clone size: many
D gene: NA
V gene: TRBV28
J gene: TRBJ2-7
CDR3 protein: CASSLESYEQYF
CDR3 DNA: TGTGCCAGCAGCCTAGAATCCTACGAGCAGTACTTC

clone size: many
D gene: TRBD2
V gene: TRBV4-2
J gene: TRBJ2-2
CDR3 protein: CASSTSGSITGELFF
CDR3 DNA: TGTGCCAGCAGCACAAGCGGGAGTATTACCGGGGAGCTGTTTTTT

clone size: few
D gene: NA
V gene: TRBV12-3/TRBV12-4
J gene: TRBJ2-1
CDR3 protein: CASLGRTGRGNYNEQFF
CDR3 DNA: TGTGCCAGCCTGGGAAGGACGGGGCGGGGTAACTACAATGAGCAGTTCTTC

clone size: few
D gene: NA
V gene: TRBV19
J gene: TRBJ2-1
CDR3 protein: CASSLGDFDNEQFF
CDR3 DNA: TGTGCCAGTAGTCTAGGGGATTTTGACAATGAGCAGTTCTTC

clone size: NA
D gene: NA
V gene: TRBV7-2
J gene: TRBJ2-1
CDR3 protein: CASSPSGGNEQFF
CDR3 DNA: TGTGCCAGCAGCCCATCAGGTGGCAATGAGCAGTTCTTC

clone size: many
D gene: NA
V gene: TRBV6-2/TRBV6-3
J gene: TRBJ2-5
CDR3 protein: CASSYVRTRGETQYF
CDR3 DNA: TGTGCCAGCAGTTACGTGCGGACGCGCGGGGAGACCCAGTACTTC

clone size: many
D gene: NA
V gene: TRBV7-7
J gene: TRBJ1-1
CDR3 protein: CASSPMTGTEAFF
CDR3 DNA: TGTGCTAGCAGCCCCATGACGGGAACTGAAGCTTTCTTT

clone size: many
D gene: NA
V gene: TRBV28
J gene: TRBJ1-4
CDR3 protein: CASSWGGKEKLFF
CDR3 DNA: TGTGCCAGCAGTTGGGGGGGTAAGGAAAAACTGTTTTTT

clone size: many
D gene: NA
V gene: TRBV3-1
J gene: TRBJ2-1
CDR3 protein: CASSPPRGQNEQFF
CDR3 DNA: TGTGCCAGCAGCCCCCCCCGGGGGCAGAATGAGCAGTTCTTC

clone size: NA
D gene: NA
V gene: TRBV6-1
J gene: TRBJ1-1
CDR3 protein: CASSQTTSPEAFF
CDR3 DNA: TGTGCCAGCAGTCAAACCACCTCCCCGGAAGCTTTCTTT

clone size: many
D gene: NA
V gene: TRBV30
J gene: TRBJ2-3
CDR3 protein: CAWSPGSADTQYF
CDR3 DNA: TGTGCCTGGAGTCCCGGGAGCGCAGATACGCAGTATTTT

clone size: many
D gene: TRBD2
V gene: TRBV11-2
J gene: TRBJ2-1
CDR3 protein: CASSLAGTSGRVKFF
CDR3 DNA: TGTGCCAGCAGCTTAGCTGGGACTAGCGGGAGGGTAAAGTTCTTC

clone size: few
D gene: NA
V gene: TRBV27
J gene: TRBJ2-1
CDR3 protein: CAIAPGDRNEQFF
CDR3 DNA: TGTGCCATCGCCCCCGGGGACCGCAATGAGCAGTTCTTC

clone size: NA
D gene: NA
V gene: TRBV27
J gene: TRBJ1-5
CDR3 protein: CASSEPGISNQPQHF
CDR3 DNA: TGTGCCAGCAGTGAACCAGGGATCAGCAATCAGCCCCAGCATTTT

clone size: many
D gene: NA
V gene: TRBV28
J gene: TRBJ2-5
CDR3 protein: CASKWDNQETQYF
CDR3 DNA: TGTGCCAGCAAATGGGACAACCAAGAGACCCAGTACTTC

clone size: many
D gene: NA
V gene: TRBV28
J gene: TRBJ2-7
CDR3 protein: CASTLQRAGNEQYF
CDR3 DNA: TGTGCCAGCACTCTTCAAAGGGCGGGAAACGAGCAGTACTTC

clone size: many
D gene: NA
V gene: TRBV14
J gene: TRBJ2-1
CDR3 protein: CASSRGAGEQFF
CDR3 DNA: TGTGCCAGCAGCCGGGGGGCCGGTGAGCAGTTCTTC

clone size: many
D gene: NA
V gene: TRBV2
J gene: TRBJ2-3
CDR3 protein: CASSILRTDTQYF
CDR3 DNA: TGTGCCAGCAGCATACTACGCACAGATACGCAGTATTTT

clone size: many
D gene: TRBD1
V gene: TRBV20-1
J gene: TRBJ1-2
CDR3 protein: CSARDNDRVYGYTF
CDR3 DNA: TGCAGTGCTAGAGATAACGACAGGGTCTATGGCTACACCTTC

clone size: NA
D gene: TRBD2
V gene: TRBV20-1
J gene: TRBJ2-3
CDR3 protein: CSARTSGRSDTQYF
CDR3 DNA: TGCAGTGCAAGGACTAGCGGGAGGTCAGATACGCAGTATTTT

clone size: many
D gene: NA
V gene: TRBV4-1
J gene: TRBJ1-4
CDR3 protein: CASSQDRNEKLFF
CDR3 DNA: TGCGCCAGCAGCCAAGACAGAAATGAAAAACTGTTTTTT

clone size: medium-sized
D gene: TRBD1
V gene: TRBV4-1
J gene: TRBJ2-7
CDR3 protein: CASSQPGTGELGEQYF
CDR3 DNA: TGCGCCAGCAGCCAACCCGGGACAGGGGAACTCGGCGAGCAGTACTTC

clone size: many
D gene: TRBD2
V gene: TRBV5-1
J gene: TRBJ2-3
CDR3 protein: CASSTQLAGLSDTQYF
CDR3 DNA: TGCGCCAGCAGCACCCAACTAGCGGGGCTGTCAGATACGCAGTATTTT

clone size: many
D gene: NA
V gene: TRBV5-1
J gene: TRBJ2-1
CDR3 protein: CASSLVGQNNEQFF
CDR3 DNA: TGCGCCAGCAGCTTGGTCGGACAGAACAATGAGCAGTTCTTC

clone size: many
D gene: TRBD2
V gene: TRBV4-1
J gene: TRBJ2-7
CDR3 protein: CASSQGPSGVSYEQYF
CDR3 DNA: TGCGCCAGCAGCCAAGGCCCTAGCGGGGTCTCCTACGAGCAGTACTTC

clone size: many
D gene: NA
V gene: TRBV7-3
J gene: TRBJ2-2
CDR3 protein: CASSLTYAGLADNTGELFF
CDR3 DNA: TGTGCCAGCAGCTTAACTTATGCGGGGCTAGCAGATAACACCGGGGAGCTGTTTTTT

clone size: many
D gene: TRBD2
V gene: TRBV29-1
J gene: TRBJ2-7
CDR3 protein: CSVEDAVAGGVEQYF
CDR3 DNA: TGCAGCGTTGAAGATGCGGTAGCGGGAGGGGTTGAGCAGTACTTC